This record concerns one T cell receptor (beta chain) sequence. Its target is unknown. The repertoire was sequenced with immunoSEQ multiplex PCR; TCRdb's copy has only in-frame clones and lacks some. The repertoire holds more than 95,000 clones, with over 85% as singletons. This entry belongs to a study of cytomegalovirus exposure and HLA in healthy donors. Study as a whole: A subsequent analysis stated that the 120 or so validation repertoires were run on the same platform as the approximately 700 first-cohort repertoires.

Study-wide findings and caveats: Using the classifier, cytomegalovirus status was reportedly diagnosed with high specificity and sensitivity. Subsequent analysis showed first-cohort TCR clusters tending to co-occur in 120 or so validation repertoires. The authors listed 150 to 200 TCR beta chains as cytomegalovirus-associated.

The V segment lost 5 bases and the J segment 3 bases; nucleotides outside the gene matches: 2. Germline CDR1 is MNHEY and CDR2 is SVGAGI. There are 13 residues in the CDR3. The rearrangement links TRBV6-5 to TRBJ2-5; 8 bases map to TRBD2. The receptor was isolated from a young woman in good health and CMV-seronegative. Input material: PBMCs. The CDR3 protein is CASSLLAEETQYF. CDR3 coding DNA: TGTGCCAGCAGTCTACTAGCGGAAGAGACCCAGTACTTC.